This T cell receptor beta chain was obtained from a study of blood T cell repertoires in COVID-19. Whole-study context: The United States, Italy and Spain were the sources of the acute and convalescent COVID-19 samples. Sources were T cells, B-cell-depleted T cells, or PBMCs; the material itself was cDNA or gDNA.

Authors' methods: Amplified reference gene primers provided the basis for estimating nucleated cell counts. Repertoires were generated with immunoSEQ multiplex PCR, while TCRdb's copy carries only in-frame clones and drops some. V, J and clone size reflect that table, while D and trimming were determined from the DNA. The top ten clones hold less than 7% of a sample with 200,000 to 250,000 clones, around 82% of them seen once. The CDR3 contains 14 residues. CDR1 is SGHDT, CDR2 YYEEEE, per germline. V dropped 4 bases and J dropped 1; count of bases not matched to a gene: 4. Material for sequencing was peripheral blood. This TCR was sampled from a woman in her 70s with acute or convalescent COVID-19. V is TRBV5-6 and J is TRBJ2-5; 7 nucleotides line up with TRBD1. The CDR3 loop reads CASSLGQAQETQYF. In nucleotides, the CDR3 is TGTGCCAGCAGCCTCGGACAGGCCCAAGAGACCCAGTACTTC. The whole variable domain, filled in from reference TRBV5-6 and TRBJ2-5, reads DAGVTQSPTHLIKTRGQQVTLRCSPKSGHDTVSWYQQALGQGPQFIFQYYEEEERQRGNFPDRFSGHQFPNYSSELNVNALLLGDSALYLCASSLGQAQETQYFGPGTRLLVL.